This T cell receptor beta chain emerged from a study of OX40 agonist ivuxolimab in advanced cancers. Background on the study: Cancers in dose escalation were hepatocellular, melanoma, renal cell and head and neck. Participants averaged 60 years of age (range about 23 to 80) and were roughly 83% male. Study observations and caveats: There was clonal expansion of CD4+ and CD8+ blood T cells by week 6 at 0.1 to 3.0 mg/kg. Expanded peripheral T cells had an undetermined antigen specificity.

Remarks on this clone: Its cognate antigen is unknown.

Here immunoSEQ multiplex PCR was the method, and the copy in TCRdb shows in-frame clones only, minus some. The data contain 83,000 or so clones, 80% to 90% of them seen just once; the ten biggest clones take up less than 2.5%. V lost 3 bases to trimming and J lost 0 bases; unmatched junction nucleotides: 6. Germline CDR1 and CDR2: SGHTA and FQGNSA. This CDR3 spans 16 amino acids. The source material was CD4+ or CD8+ T cells sorted from blood, sampled in a trial of the OX40 agonist ivuxolimab. The genes are TRBV7-2 and TRBJ1-1, with 8 bases identical to TRBD1. This clonotype originated in an adult with an advanced solid tumor such as melanoma, head and neck, liver or kidney cancer. CDR3 protein: CASSFRWTGLNTEAFF. As DNA, the CDR3 is TGTGCCAGCAGCTTCAGGTGGACAGGGCTGAACACTGAAGCTTTCTTT.